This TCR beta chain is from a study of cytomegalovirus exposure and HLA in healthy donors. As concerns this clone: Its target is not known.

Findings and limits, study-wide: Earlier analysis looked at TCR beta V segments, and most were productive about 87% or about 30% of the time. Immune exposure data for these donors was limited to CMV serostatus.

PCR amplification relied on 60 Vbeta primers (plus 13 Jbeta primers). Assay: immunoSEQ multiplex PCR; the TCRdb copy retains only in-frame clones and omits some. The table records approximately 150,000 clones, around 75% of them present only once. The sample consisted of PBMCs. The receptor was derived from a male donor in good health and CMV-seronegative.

CDR3 sequence reads: CASSLAGLDNSPLHF. The CDR3 region has the DNA TGCGCCAGCAGCTTGGCGGGTCTCGATAATTCACCCCTCCACTTT. The gene calls are TRBV5-1 and TRBJ1-6, with no clear D. The CDR3 covers 15 residues. Germline V gene sequence: CDR1 SGHRS, CDR2 YFSETQ. Trimming took 0 bases from V and 5 from J, leaving 9 bases between them.